This TCR beta chain originates from a study of early T cells in non-severe SARS-CoV-2 infection. As for the study in general: Chains from this unsorted whole-blood bulk RNA could not be paired.

The CDR3 has 12 residues. V dropped 1 base and J dropped 4 bases, with 4 bases sitting between them. Per the germline V gene, CDR1 is SGHAT and CDR2 is FQNNGV. TCRdb recomputed calls from the 5' RACE reads with MiXCR, one row per CDR3 protein. This table has about 34,000 distinct CDR3 sequences, approximately 6% appearing once. This clonotype has ten or more counts. This TCR came from an adult who was a healthcare worker with PCR-confirmed SARS-CoV-2 infection or an uninfected control (not recorded which). The material sequenced was whole blood. The chain is built from TRBV11-2 and TRBJ1-1, with D uncertain. The CDR3 nucleotides read TGTGCCAGCAGCTTAGGTCCCACTGAAGCTTTCTTT. Protein sequence: CASSLGPTEAFF.